This TCR beta chain was identified in a study of T cell responses to AZD1222 COVID-19 vaccine. TCRdb keeps only in-frame clones here, not all; method: immunoSEQ multiplex PCR. The top ten clones hold 0.8% to 1.3% of a sample with about 180,000 clones, about 93% of them seen once. V gave up 0 bases and J gave up 4 bases, with 14 bases separating them. The CDR3 has 17 amino acids. The V gene's germline CDR1 is SGDLS and CDR2 YYNGEE. On this clone: The antigen is undetermined.

The study, taken as a whole, reports: The breadth and depth of Spike-specific TCRs increased once two AZD1222 doses had been given. Clonal diversity was possibly underestimated; the donors were predominantly white British and more often female.

The chain uses TRBV9 and TRBJ2-6, with TRBD2 as a possible D gene (5 bases). This receptor was identified in an adult who received the MenACWY meningococcal vaccine as a control. Sequenced here: peripheral blood, sampled 28 days after the second dose of the MenACWY control vaccine. Here the CDR3 DNA reads TGTGCCAGCAGCGTAGCCGCGGAGCGGAGGGGGGCCAACGTCCTGACTTTC. It yields the protein CASSVAAERRGANVLTF.